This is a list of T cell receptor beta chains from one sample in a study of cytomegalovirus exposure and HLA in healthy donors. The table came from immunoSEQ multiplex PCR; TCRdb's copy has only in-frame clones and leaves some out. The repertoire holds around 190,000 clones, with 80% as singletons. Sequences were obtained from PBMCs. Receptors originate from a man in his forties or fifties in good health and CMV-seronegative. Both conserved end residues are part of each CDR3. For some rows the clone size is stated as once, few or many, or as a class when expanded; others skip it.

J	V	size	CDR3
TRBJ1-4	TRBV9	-	CASSEGQGAGGEKLFF
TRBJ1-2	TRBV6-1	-	CASRVRDRDGYTF
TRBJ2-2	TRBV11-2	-	CASSLEGASGAYTGELFF
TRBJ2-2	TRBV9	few	CASSVFRSGSGELFF
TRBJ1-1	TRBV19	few	CASSPSGGPNTEAFF
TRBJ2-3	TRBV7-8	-	CASSYPPGKVTDTQYF
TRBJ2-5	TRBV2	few	CASSVEETQYF
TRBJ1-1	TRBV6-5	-	CANRQPDRGGRTFF
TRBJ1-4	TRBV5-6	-	CASSFPRVGEKLFF
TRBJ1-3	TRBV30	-	CAWSRGSGNTIYF
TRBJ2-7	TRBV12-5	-	CASGFPGNPYEQYF
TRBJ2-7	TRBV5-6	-	CASSRGGAEQYF
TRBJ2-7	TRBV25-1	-	CASSPDRGGDEQYF
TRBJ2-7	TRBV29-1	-	CSPRGGEQYF